In this sample, the clone carrying this T cell receptor beta chain turned up a few times. This table comes from immunoSEQ multiplex PCR, and its TCRdb copy is limited to in-frame clones, with some not included. This table holds around 46,000 clones, roughly four fifths found once. The sample's time point: peripheral blood 6 weeks after treatment start. The data belong to a study of PD-L1 blockade in urothelial cancer. The CDR3 is 14 residues long. CDR1 is LNHDA and CDR2 is SQIVND in the germline V gene (reference sequence). V lost 6 bases and J lost 1, with 11 bases in between. J is TRBJ2-3 and V is TRBV19; D not resolved. The source of this sequence is a man aged 60-69 years with urothelial cancer. The specimen was PBMCs, collected around atezolizumab (anti-PD-L1) treatment. The CDR3: CASSTIQGTDTQYF. The CDR3 DNA reads TGTGCCAGTAGCACGATTCAGGGCACAGATACGCAGTATTTT.